This T cell receptor (beta chain) emerged from a study of CD8 T cells in ankylosing spondylitis. There are 15 residues in the CDR3. Germline loops: CDR1 SNHLY, CDR2 FYNNEI. V lost 9 bases, J lost 2 bases, and 19 bases lay in between. In making TCR beta libraries, quantitative 5'-RACE with molecular barcodes was used. Each CDR3 protein gets one entry after TCRdb re-called the 5' RACE reads with MiXCR. The sample lists fewer than 550,000 distinct CDR3 sequences; 5.3% were seen once. In the case of this clonotype: No antigen is known for it.

Regarding the study as a whole: The authors reported significant enrichment of disease-linked clones in matched ankylosing spondylitis synovial fluid. Earlier authors reported some of these motif variants in reactive arthritis synovial fluid and blood. A TCR beta motif made of several highly homologous variants seemed typical of ankylosing spondylitis blood.

The receptor's source is a male donor with ankylosing spondylitis. The sample comprised blood, either unsorted or a sorted T cell fraction (not recorded which). This chain connects TRBV2 to TRBJ2-5; the D gene is possibly TRBD1 (8 bases). CDR3 in amino acids: CASRTGTNFQETQYF. CDR3 coding DNA: TGTGCCAGTCGGACAGGGACTAACTTTCAAGAGACCCAGTACTTC. Full variable domain (remainder filled in from reference TRBV2 and TRBJ2-5): EPEVTQTPSHQVTQMGQEVILRCVPISNHLYFYWYRQILGQKVEFLVSFYNNEISEKSEIFDDQFSVERPDGSNFTLKIRSTKLEDSAMYFCASRTGTNFQETQYFGPGTRLLVL.